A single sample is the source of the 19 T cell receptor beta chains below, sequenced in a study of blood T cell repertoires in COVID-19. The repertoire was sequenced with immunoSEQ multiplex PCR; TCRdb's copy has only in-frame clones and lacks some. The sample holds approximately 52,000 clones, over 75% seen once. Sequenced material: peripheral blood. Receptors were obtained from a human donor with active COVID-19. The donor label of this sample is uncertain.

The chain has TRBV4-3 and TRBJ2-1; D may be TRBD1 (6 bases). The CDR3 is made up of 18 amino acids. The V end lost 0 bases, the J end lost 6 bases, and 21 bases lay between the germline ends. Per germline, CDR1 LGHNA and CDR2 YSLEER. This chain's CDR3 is CASSQDKGVWSRFNEQFF. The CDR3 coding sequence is TGCGCCAGCAGCCAAGATAAGGGGGTCTGGTCTCGATTCAATGAGCAGTTCTTC.

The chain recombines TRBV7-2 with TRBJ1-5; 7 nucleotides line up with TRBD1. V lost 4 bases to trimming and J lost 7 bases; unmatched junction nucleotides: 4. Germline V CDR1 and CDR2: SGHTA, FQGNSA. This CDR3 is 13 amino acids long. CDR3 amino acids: CASSYRGQQPQHF. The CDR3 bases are TGTGCCAGCAGCTACAGGGGACAACAGCCCCAGCATTTT.

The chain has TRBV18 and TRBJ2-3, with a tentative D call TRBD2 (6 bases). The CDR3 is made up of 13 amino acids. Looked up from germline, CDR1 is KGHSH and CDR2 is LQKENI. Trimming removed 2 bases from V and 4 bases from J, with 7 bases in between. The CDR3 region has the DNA TGTGCCAGCTCACCAAGCGGGTCAGATACGCAGTATTTT. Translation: CASSPSGSDTQYF.

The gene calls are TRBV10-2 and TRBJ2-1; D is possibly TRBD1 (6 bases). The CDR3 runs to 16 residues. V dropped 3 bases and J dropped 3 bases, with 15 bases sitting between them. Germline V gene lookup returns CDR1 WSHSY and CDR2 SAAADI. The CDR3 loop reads CASSEDATGYYNEQFF. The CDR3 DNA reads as TGCGCCAGCAGTGAAGACGCCACAGGGTACTACAATGAGCAGTTCTTC.

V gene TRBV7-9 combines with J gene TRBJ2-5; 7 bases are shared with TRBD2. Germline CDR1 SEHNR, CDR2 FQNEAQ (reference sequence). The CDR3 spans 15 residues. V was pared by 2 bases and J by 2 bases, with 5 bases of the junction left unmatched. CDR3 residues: CASSLLTGGQETQYF. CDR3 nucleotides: TGTGCCAGCAGCTTATTGACGGGGGGACAAGAGACCCAGTACTTC.

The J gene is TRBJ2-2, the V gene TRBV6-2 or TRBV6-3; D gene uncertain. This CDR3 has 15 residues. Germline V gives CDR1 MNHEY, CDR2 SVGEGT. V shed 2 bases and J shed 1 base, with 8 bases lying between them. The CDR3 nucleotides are TGTGCCAGCAGTTACGCCACAGTGAACACCGGGGAGCTGTTTTTT. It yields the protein CASSYATVNTGELFF.

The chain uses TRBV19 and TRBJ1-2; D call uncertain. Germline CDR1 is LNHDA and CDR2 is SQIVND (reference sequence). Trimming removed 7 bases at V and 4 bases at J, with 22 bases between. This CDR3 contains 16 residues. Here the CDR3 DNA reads TGTGCCAGTATCCCTGAAGGAATCTTCAGCGGCTATGGCTACACCTTC. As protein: CASIPEGIFSGYGYTF.

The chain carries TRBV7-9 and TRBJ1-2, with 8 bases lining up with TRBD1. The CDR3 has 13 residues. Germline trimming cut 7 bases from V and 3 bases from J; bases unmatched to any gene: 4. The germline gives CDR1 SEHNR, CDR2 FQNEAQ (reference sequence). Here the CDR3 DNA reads TGTGCCAGCAACGGACAGGGTGACTATGGCTACACCTTC. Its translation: CASNGQGDYGYTF.

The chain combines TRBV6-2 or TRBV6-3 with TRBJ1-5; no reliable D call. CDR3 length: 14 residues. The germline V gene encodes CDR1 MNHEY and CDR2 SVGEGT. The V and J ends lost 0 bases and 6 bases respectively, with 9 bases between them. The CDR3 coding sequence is TGTGCCAGCAGTTACTCGAGCAGGTCTCAGCCCCAGCATTTT. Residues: CASSYSSRSQPQHF.

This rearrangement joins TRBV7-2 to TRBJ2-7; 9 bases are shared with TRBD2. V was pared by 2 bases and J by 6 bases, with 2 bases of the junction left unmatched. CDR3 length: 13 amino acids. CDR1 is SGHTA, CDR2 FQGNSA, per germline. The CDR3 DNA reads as TGTGCCAGCAGCTTAATTAGCGGGGGCGAGCAGTACTTC. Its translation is CASSLISGGEQYF.

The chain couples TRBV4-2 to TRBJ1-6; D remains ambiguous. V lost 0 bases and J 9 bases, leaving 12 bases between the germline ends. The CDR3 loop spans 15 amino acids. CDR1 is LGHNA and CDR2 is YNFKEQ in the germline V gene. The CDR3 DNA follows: TGTGCCAGCAGCCAAGATCCCACGGGAGCTTCACCCCTCCACTTT. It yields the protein CASSQDPTGASPLHF.

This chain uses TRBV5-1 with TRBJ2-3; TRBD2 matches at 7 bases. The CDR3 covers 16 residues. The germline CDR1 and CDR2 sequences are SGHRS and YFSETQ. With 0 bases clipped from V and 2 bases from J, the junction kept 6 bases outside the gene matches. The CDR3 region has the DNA TGCGCCAGCAGCTTGGCAGGGACTACCTACACAGATACGCAGTATTTT. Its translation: CASSLAGTTYTDTQYF.

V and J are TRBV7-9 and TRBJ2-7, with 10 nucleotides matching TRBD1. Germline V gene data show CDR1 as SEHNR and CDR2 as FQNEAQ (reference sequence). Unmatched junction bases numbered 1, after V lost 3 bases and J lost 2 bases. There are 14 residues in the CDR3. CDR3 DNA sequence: TGTGCCAGCAGCTTGGGACAGGGGACCTACGAGCAGTACTTC. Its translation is CASSLGQGTYEQYF.

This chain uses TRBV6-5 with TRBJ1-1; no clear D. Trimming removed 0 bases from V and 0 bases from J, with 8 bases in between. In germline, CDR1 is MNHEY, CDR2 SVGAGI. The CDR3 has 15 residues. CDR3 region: CASSYSRGVNTEAFF. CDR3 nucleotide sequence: TGTGCCAGCAGTTACTCTAGAGGTGTGAACACTGAAGCTTTCTTT.

The CDR3 region is CASSLGSGGGQETQYF. CDR3 coding DNA: TGTGCCAGCAGCTTAGGTAGCGGGGGTGGTCAAGAGACCCAGTACTTC. The genes are TRBV7-2 and TRBJ2-5; 9 positions match TRBD2. The CDR3 runs 16 residues. The germline V gene encodes CDR1 SGHTA and CDR2 FQGNSA. Trimming at V came to 1 base and at J to 2 bases, leaving 5 bases not matched to a gene.

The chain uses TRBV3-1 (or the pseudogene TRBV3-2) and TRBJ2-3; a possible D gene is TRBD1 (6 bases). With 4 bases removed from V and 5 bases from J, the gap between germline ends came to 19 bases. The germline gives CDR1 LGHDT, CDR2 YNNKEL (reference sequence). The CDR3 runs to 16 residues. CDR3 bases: TGTGCCAGCAGCCGCGTCAATGGGGGCAGTGGAGATACGCAGTATTTT. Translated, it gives CASSRVNGGSGDTQYF.

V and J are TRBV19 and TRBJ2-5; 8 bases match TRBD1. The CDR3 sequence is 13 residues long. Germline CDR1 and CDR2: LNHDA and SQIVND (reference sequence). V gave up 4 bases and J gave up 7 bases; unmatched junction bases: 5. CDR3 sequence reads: CASSKDRVGTQYF. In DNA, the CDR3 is TGTGCCAGTAGTAAGGACAGGGTCGGGACCCAGTACTTC.

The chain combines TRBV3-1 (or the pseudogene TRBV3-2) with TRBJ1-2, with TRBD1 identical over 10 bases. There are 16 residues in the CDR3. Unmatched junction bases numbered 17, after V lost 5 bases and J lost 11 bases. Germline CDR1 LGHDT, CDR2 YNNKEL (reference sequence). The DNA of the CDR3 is TGTGCCAGCAGCTCACACTACACACGACAGGGGGCGAGGTACACCTTC. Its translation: CASSSHYTRQGARYTF.

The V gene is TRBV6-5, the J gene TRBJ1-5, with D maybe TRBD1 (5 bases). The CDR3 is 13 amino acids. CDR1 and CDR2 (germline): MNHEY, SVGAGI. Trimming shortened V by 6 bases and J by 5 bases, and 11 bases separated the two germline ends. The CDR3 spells CASRSTGDQPQHF. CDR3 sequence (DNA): TGTGCCAGCAGATCAACAGGAGATCAGCCCCAGCATTTT.